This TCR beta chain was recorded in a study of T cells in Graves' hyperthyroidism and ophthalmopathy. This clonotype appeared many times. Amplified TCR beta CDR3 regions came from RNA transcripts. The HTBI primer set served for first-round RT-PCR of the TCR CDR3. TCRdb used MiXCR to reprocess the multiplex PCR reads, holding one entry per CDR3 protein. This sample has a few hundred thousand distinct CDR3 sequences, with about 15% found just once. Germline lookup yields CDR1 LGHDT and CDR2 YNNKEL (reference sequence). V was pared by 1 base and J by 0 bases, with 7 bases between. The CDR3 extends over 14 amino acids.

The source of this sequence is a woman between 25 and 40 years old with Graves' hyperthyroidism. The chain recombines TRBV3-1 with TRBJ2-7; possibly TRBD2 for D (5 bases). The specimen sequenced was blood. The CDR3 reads CASSQVRDSYEQYF. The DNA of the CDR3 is TGTGCCAGCAGCCAAGTTCGGGACTCCTACGAGCAGTACTTC.